This entry lists 18 T cell receptor beta chains sequenced from one sample in a study of cytotoxic CD8 clonotypes in ibrutinib-treated CLL. Clones were sequenced by immunoSEQ multiplex PCR, and TCRdb holds only the in-frame ones, with some missing. The sample holds some 290,000 clones, 70% to 80% seen once. This specimen consisted of PBMCs, obtained before ibrutinib treatment. Every receptor here comes from a human donor with chronic lymphocytic leukemia.

V usage is TRBV25-1 and J usage is TRBJ2-3, with a tentative D call TRBD1 (6 bases). CDR3 length equals 12 residues. The V end lost 5 bases, the J end lost 14 bases, and 17 bases lay between the germline ends. From germline, CDR1 is MGHDK and CDR2 SYGVNS. The CDR3 DNA sequence: TGTGCCAGCAGTAGAACAGGGCCCCGTTTGTATTTT. This encodes CASSRTGPRLYF.

The chain is built from TRBV25-1 and TRBJ1-5; the D gene is possibly TRBD1 (6 bases). Per germline, CDR1 MGHDK and CDR2 SYGVNS. This CDR3 region has 15 residues. Trimming took 2 bases from V and 1 from J, leaving 9 bases between them. This chain's CDR3 is CASSEQGRSNQPQHF. CDR3 in DNA: TGTGCCAGCAGTGAACAGGGGAGGAGCAATCAGCCCCAGCATTTT.

This chain joins TRBV30 and TRBJ1-1, with 8 bases fitting TRBD1. With 3 bases clipped from V and 10 bases from J, the junction kept 7 bases outside the gene matches. The germline V gene encodes CDR1 GTSNPN and CDR2 SVGIG (reference sequence). This CDR3 has 12 residues. CDR3 loop: CAWRQGAFVAFF. CDR3 sequence (DNA): TGTGCCTGGAGGCAGGGGGCCTTTGTAGCTTTCTTT.

The J gene is TRBJ2-2, the V gene TRBV9; 9 bases agree with TRBD1. The CDR3 has 15 amino acids. With V trimmed by 2 bases and J by 5 bases, 4 bases remained unmatched. The germline CDR1 and CDR2 sequences are SGDLS and YYNGEE. CDR3 in DNA: TGTGCCAGCAGCGTCACAGGGGGCACTACCGGGGAGCTGTTTTTT. Amino acids: CASSVTGGTTGELFF.

The chain has TRBV5-1 and TRBJ2-1, with 7 bases lining up with TRBD1. Trimming removed 4 bases from V and 10 bases from J; junction bases left unmatched: 14. The V gene's germline CDR1 is SGHRS and CDR2 YFSETQ. The CDR3 extends over 15 amino acids. DNA of the CDR3: TGCGCCAGCAGCGTTCCCAGACAGGGACCCCGGGAGCAGTTCTTC. This sequence encodes CASSVPRQGPREQFF.

The chain links TRBV7-2 to TRBJ1-4, with D tentatively TRBD1 (6 bases). There are 13 residues in the CDR3. The germline V gene has CDR1 SGHTA and CDR2 FQGNSA. Trimming cost V 0 bases and J 11 bases, with 10 bases left between them. The CDR3 DNA reads as TGTGCCAGCAGCTTAGCAGAGGGGGTGAAACTGTTTTTT. Amino acids: CASSLAEGVKLFF. Variable domain in full (rest from reference TRBV7-2 and TRBJ1-4): GAGVSQSPSNKVTEKGKDVELRCDPISGHTALYWYRQSLGQGLEFLIYFQGNSAPDKSGLPSDRFSAERTGGSVSTLTIQRTQQEDSAVYLCASSLAEGVKLFFGSGTQLSVL.

As regards this clone: One end of the junction is discordant with germline, which a read error may explain. CDR3 coding DNA: TGCCCTACGCGGGGCTGTTCCTACGAGCAGTACTTC. Its translation: CPTRGCSYEQYF. The rearrangement joins TRBV14 to TRBJ2-7; D is possibly TRBD2 (6 bases). The CDR3 totals 12 residues. The germline CDR1 and CDR2 sequences are SGHDN and FVKESK.

Worth noting for this clone: At one boundary the junction diverges from the germline segment, which might be a read error. The chain couples TRBV5-1 to TRBJ2-1; D possibly corresponds to TRBD1 (5 bases). The CDR3 has 13 residues. Germline V CDR1 and CDR2: SGHRS, YFSETQ. CDR3 nucleotide sequence: TGCGCCAGCAGCTTGGATACCCCAGGGTCCCCCATCTTC. It encodes CASSLDTPGSPIF.

This rearrangement joins TRBV5-1 to TRBJ2-5; 7 bases line up with TRBD1. Looked up from germline, CDR1 is SGHRS and CDR2 is YFSETQ. The CDR3 is 14 residues long. J was trimmed by 5 bases and V by 6 bases; bases with no gene match: 10. DNA for the CDR3: TGCGCCAGCACGCGATTAATACAGGGGGAGACCCAGTACTTC. Translating gives CASTRLIQGETQYF.

The rearrangement links TRBV14 to TRBJ1-2; D possibly corresponds to TRBD1 (5 bases). The V and J ends lost 3 bases and 4 bases respectively, with 18 bases between them. Germline CDR1 reads SGHDN; CDR2 reads FVKESK. This CDR3 is built from 16 residues. The CDR3, as DNA: TGTGCCAGCAGCCAGTCTCGGGCCGGGGGAAGCTATGGCTACACCTTC. This translates into CASSQSRAGGSYGYTF. Full variable domain (missing parts from reference TRBV14 and TRBJ1-2): EAGVTQFPSHSVIEKGQTVTLRCDPISGHDNLYWYRRVMGKEIKFLLHFVKESKQDESGMPNNRFLAERTGGTYSTLKVQPAELEDSGVYFCASSQSRAGGSYGYTFGSGTRLTVV.

The chain links TRBV9 to TRBJ2-7, with D perhaps TRBD2 (5 bases). Trimming pared 4 bases from V and 5 bases from J, leaving 22 bases between. The CDR3 has 16 residues. Germline V gene lookup returns CDR1 SGDLS and CDR2 YYNGEE. CDR3 amino acids: CASSSRGQNLRDEQYF. The CDR3 nucleotides read TGTGCCAGCAGCTCCCGAGGGCAAAACTTAAGGGACGAGCAGTACTTC.

This sequence joins TRBV15 and TRBJ1-3; 7 positions agree with TRBD1. Germline values: CDR1 LNHNV, CDR2 YYDKDF (reference sequence). This CDR3 is built from 15 residues. Trimming took 7 bases from V and 0 from J; bases not matched to a gene: 6. The CDR3 nucleotides are TGTGCCACCAACCCGGGACAGAGCTCTGGAAACACCATATATTTT. Amino acid sequence: CATNPGQSSGNTIYF.

This clone has a handful of counts. Other nucleotide sequences from this sample produce the same CDR3. This chain connects TRBV18 to TRBJ2-6; no reliable D call. V dropped 3 bases and J dropped 0 bases, with 0 bases sitting between them. CDR3 length: 13 residues. CDR1 KGHSH and CDR2 LQKENI come from the germline V gene. The CDR3, as DNA: TGTGCCAGCTCACCCTCTGGGGCCAACGTCCTGACTTTC. Protein sequence: CASSPSGANVLTF.

The gene calls are TRBV5-1 and TRBJ2-5; TRBD1 might be the D (6 bases). The CDR3 extends over 15 amino acids. With 1 base removed from V and 5 bases from J, the gap between germline ends came to 15 bases. Germline-derived CDR1 and CDR2 are SGHRS and YFSETQ. Here the CDR3 DNA reads TGCGCCAGCAGCTTGACAGGGACACCAGGGGAGACCCAGTACTTC. It codes for CASSLTGTPGETQYF.

The chain couples TRBV5-1 to TRBJ1-2; the D gene is possibly TRBD1 (5 bases). Germline values: CDR1 SGHRS, CDR2 YFSETQ. The ends were cut back, 7 bases at V and 5 bases at J, with 48 bases in the middle. The CDR3 extends over 24 amino acids. CDR3 protein: CASHSPSRAGGVRESIKIPYGYTF. The CDR3 DNA reads TGCGCCAGCCACTCCCCGTCCAGGGCCGGGGGAGTAAGGGAATCAATCAAAATTCCTTATGGCTACACCTTC. Variable domain in full (rest from reference TRBV5-1 and TRBJ1-2): KAGVTQTPRYLIKTRGQQVTLSCSPISGHRSVSWYQQTPGQGLQFLFEYFSETQRNKGNFPGRFSGRQFSNSRSEMNVSTLELGDSALYLCASHSPSRAGGVRESIKIPYGYTFGSGTRLTVV.

This clone has only a few counts. The chain joins TRBV7-9 to TRBJ1-1, with D hard to call. V dropped 5 bases and J dropped 2 bases, with 9 bases sitting between them. The CDR3 runs to 13 residues. Germline CDR1 and CDR2: SEHNR and FQNEAQ (reference sequence). The CDR3 DNA sequence: TGTGCCAGCAGCCCGGACGGTAACACTGAAGCTTTCTTT. Residues: CASSPDGNTEAFF.

The rearrangement links TRBV11-2 to TRBJ1-3, with D possibly TRBD1 on 5 matching bases. The V gene's germline CDR1 is SGHAT and CDR2 FQNNGV. The CDR3 covers 18 residues. V was clipped by 0 bases and J by 3 bases, with 18 bases between them. CDR3 sequence: CASSLDLVRGGVGNTIYF. CDR3 sequence (DNA): TGTGCCAGCAGCTTAGATCTAGTTCGAGGAGGGGTTGGAAACACCATATATTTT.

The chain links TRBV5-1 to TRBJ2-1; 7 bases line up with TRBD2. V lost 0 bases and J lost 12; bases outside the gene matches: 6. The CDR3 is 13 residues long. Germline-derived CDR1 and CDR2 are SGHRS and YFSETQ. The CDR3 coding sequence is TGCGCCAGCAGCTTGGGGGACTACGGAGGGCAGTTCTTC. It translates to CASSLGDYGGQFF.